The clone carrying this T cell receptor (beta chain) was counted between two and nine times. No antigen is known for it. This sample was taken from a study of T-cell reconstitution after alpha-beta-depleted transplantation in children. Findings of the study overall: Day-60 TCRbeta diversity that was high in some patients was derived from surviving recipient T cells and thymic progenitors.

Molecular barcoding with unique molecular identifiers was used for the TCRbeta library. TCRdb ran MiXCR on the PCR reads and lists one entry per CDR3 protein. The sample has about 980,000 distinct CDR3 sequences; roughly 29% are singletons. Sequencing used PBMCs, mostly from graft donor cells, obtained 360 days after TCRalphabeta/CD19-depleted stem cell transplant. The source is a boy under two years old who had a stem cell transplant for SCID, so the T cells may come from the graft donor.

The CDR3 sequence is CSAFTSGTSGGADEQFF. In DNA, the CDR3 is TGCAGTGCTTTCACCTCCGGGACTAGCGGGGGGGCGGATGAGCAGTTCTTC. V and J are TRBV20-1 and TRBJ2-1; 16 bases align to TRBD2. The CDR3 extends over 17 amino acids. Losses at the gene ends were 5 bases for V and 8 bases for J; bases not matched to a gene: 12. Germline CDR1 and CDR2: DFQATT and SNEGSKA (reference sequence).